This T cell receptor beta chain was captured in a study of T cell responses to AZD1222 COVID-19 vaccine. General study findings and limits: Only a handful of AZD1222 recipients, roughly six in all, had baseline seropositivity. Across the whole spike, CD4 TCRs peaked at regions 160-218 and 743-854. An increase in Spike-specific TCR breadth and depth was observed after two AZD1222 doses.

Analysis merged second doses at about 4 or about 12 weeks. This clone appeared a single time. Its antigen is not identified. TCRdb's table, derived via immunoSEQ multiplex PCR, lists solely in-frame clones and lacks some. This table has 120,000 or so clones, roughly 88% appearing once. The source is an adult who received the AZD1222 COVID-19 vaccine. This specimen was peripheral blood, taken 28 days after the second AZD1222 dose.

The CDR3 loop is CASSLGTGLYGYTF. The CDR3 DNA sequence: TGCGCCAGCAGCTTGGGCACGGGGCTCTATGGCTACACCTTC. V usage is TRBV5-1 and J usage is TRBJ1-2; tentative D call: TRBD1 (5 bases). The germline gives CDR1 SGHRS, CDR2 YFSETQ. Trimming left V 0 bases short and J 4 bases short, with 10 bases between. The CDR3 is 14 residues long.